The present TCR beta chain was sequenced within a study of regulatory dendritic cells for organ transplantation. The CDR3 is 15 amino acids. Trimming removed 4 bases from V and 5 bases from J; junction bases left unmatched: 9. From germline, CDR1 is SGHRS and CDR2 YFSETQ. Remarks on this clone: Its antigen is unknown.

Allogeneic regulatory or mature dendritic cells were co-cultured for less than six days with CFSE-labeled sorted T cells at 1:10. Memory T cells were CD45RO+, naive were CD45RA+, sorted by FACS. Findings and caveats of the study: Regulatory dendritic cells appeared to expand memory CD8+ clones less than mature ones. Among resting subsets, memory CD8+ cells contained the most alloreactive clonotypes. Memory T cells were less diverse than naive, with memory CD8+ most oligoclonal.

Method: immunoSEQ multiplex PCR; TCRdb's copy keeps in-frame clones and lacks some. The table records 12,000 or so clones, roughly 90% of them present only once. The chain combines TRBV5-1 with TRBJ1-3; 7 positions match TRBD1. The clonotype comes from a human donor in good health. The sequenced material came from naive CD8+ T cells from blood cultured with dendritic cells. The subset here: CD45RA+ naive T cells. The CDR3, as DNA: TGCGCCAGCAGCCCACGGACAGGAGAAAGAAACACCATATATTTT. Amino acids: CASSPRTGERNTIYF.